The present T cell receptor beta chain was sequenced within a study of CD8 T cells in ankylosing spondylitis. Findings and limits, study-wide: Some of these motif variants have turned up before, in reports on reactive arthritis synovial fluid and blood. Disease-linked clones displayed a CD8+ phenotype and appeared relatively rarely in peripheral blood. The study looked at matched synovial fluid samples from ankylosing spondylitis patients. Disease-linked clones were reported to be significantly enriched there. Made up of fewer than ten highly homologous variants, a TCR beta motif appeared characteristic of ankylosing spondylitis blood.

V dropped 0 bases and J dropped 4 bases, with 12 bases sitting between them. CDR1 is LGHDT and CDR2 is YNNKEL in the germline V gene (reference sequence). This CDR3 comprises 15 residues. Details on this clonotype: Its antigen is currently unknown.

Researchers built TCR beta libraries using quantitative 5'-RACE with molecular barcodes. One entry per CDR3 protein results from TCRdb running MiXCR on the 5' RACE reads. Of over 600,000 distinct CDR3 sequences in the sample, 19% were seen once. This receptor was obtained from a male donor with ankylosing spondylitis. Sequencing was performed on blood, either unsorted or a sorted T cell fraction (not recorded which). The V gene is TRBV3-1, the J gene TRBJ2-5; TRBD2 is a possible D gene (5 bases). The CDR3 DNA reads as TGTGCCAGCAGCCAAGATATCGGCGGAGGAGAGACCCAGTACTTC. This codes for CASSQDIGGGETQYF.